The 29 T cell receptor beta chains below were found in one sample sequenced in a study of technical replicates of blood from a handful of donors. Assay used: immunoSEQ multiplex PCR; TCRdb lists only in-frame clones, some missing. The repertoire holds 65,000 to 85,000 clones, with 90% to 95% as singletons. Sequenced input: T cells isolated from PBMCs. These receptors were collected from a human donor in good health.

J is TRBJ1-2 and V is TRBV11-2; TRBD1 matches at 9 bases. The junction had 9 bases not matched to a gene; V was cut back by 4 bases and J by 3 bases. The germline V gene encodes CDR1 SGHAT and CDR2 FQNNGV. The CDR3 loop spans 16 amino acids. CDR3 sequence reads: CASSSYTTGGDYGYTF. In DNA form, the CDR3 reads TGTGCCAGCAGCTCCTACACGACAGGGGGGGACTATGGCTACACCTTC.

The chain has TRBV9 and TRBJ2-5, with D maybe TRBD1 (5 bases). The CDR3 is made up of 13 amino acids. The V and J ends lost 4 bases and 3 bases respectively, with 10 bases between them. The germline CDR1 and CDR2 sequences are SGDLS and YYNGEE. CDR3 protein: CASSLGPEETQYF. The CDR3 bases are TGTGCCAGCAGCTTGGGGCCAGAAGAGACCCAGTACTTC.

Written as DNA, the CDR3 is TGTGCCAGCAGCTTGGGACAGCGATACACCTACGAGCAGTACTTC. This codes for CASSLGQRYTYEQYF. The chain joins TRBV7-6 to TRBJ2-7, with 7 positions matching TRBD1. Trimming removed 3 bases from V and 2 bases from J; junction bases left unmatched: 7. Germline-derived CDR1 and CDR2 are SGHVS and FNYEAQ. The CDR3 spans 15 residues.

This clone was counted once. The chain links TRBV7-9 to TRBJ1-2, with 7 bases that match TRBD1. The ends lost 5 bases at V and 2 bases at J; junction bases unmatched: 2. Germline V gene data show CDR1 as SEHNR and CDR2 as FQNEAQ (reference sequence). The CDR3 sequence is 13 residues long. The CDR3 DNA reads TGTGCCAGCAGCGGGACAGTCAACTATGGCTACACCTTC. It specifies CASSGTVNYGYTF.

V gene TRBV28 combines with J gene TRBJ2-7; weak D call: TRBD1 (6 bases). Germline CDR1 MDHEN, CDR2 SYDVKM. The CDR3 contains 17 residues. Trimming cost V 3 bases and J 0 bases, with 18 bases left between them. CDR3 bases: TGTGCCAGCAGTTTGGAATTGGGAACAGGGCCCTCCTACGAGCAGTACTTC. Translation: CASSLELGTGPSYEQYF. Looking up the rest from reference TRBV28 and TRBJ2-7 gives the full variable domain: DVKVTQSSRYLVKRTGEKVFLECVQDMDHENMFWYRQDPGLGLRLIYFSYDVKMKEKGDIPEGYSVSREKKERFSLILESASTNQTSMYLCASSLELGTGPSYEQYFGPGTRLTVT.

The gene calls are TRBV28 and TRBJ1-2; a possible D gene is TRBD1 (5 bases). The CDR3 covers 13 residues. Trimming shortened V by 7 bases and J by 8 bases, and 17 bases separated the two germline ends. Germline-derived CDR1 and CDR2 are MDHEN and SYDVKM. The CDR3 DNA follows: TGTGCCAGCATTACGGGGGAATCTCGGGGCTACACCTTC. Protein sequence: CASITGESRGYTF.

The CDR3 sequence: CASSNKHRGGNIQYF. Here the CDR3 DNA reads TGTGCCAGTAGTAACAAACACAGGGGAGGAAACATTCAGTACTTC. The V gene is TRBV19, the J gene TRBJ2-4, with a weak D call TRBD1 (7 bases). Trimming took 4 bases from V and 6 from J, leaving 16 bases between them. The CDR3 has 15 amino acids. In germline, CDR1 is LNHDA, CDR2 SQIVND (reference sequence).

Here the CDR3 DNA reads TGCGCCAGCAGCCCCATGGATGGCGGGTTTTACAATGAGCAGTTCTTC. This gives the protein CASSPMDGGFYNEQFF. The chain carries TRBV4-3 and TRBJ2-1; D might be TRBD2 (5 bases). V was clipped by 4 bases and J by 4 bases, with 17 bases between them. This CDR3 has 16 residues. CDR1 and CDR2 (germline): LGHNA, YSLEER.

This chain connects TRBV9 to TRBJ1-1; D may be TRBD1 (5 bases). With 3 bases removed from V and 3 bases from J, the gap between germline ends came to 9 bases. The germline V gene encodes CDR1 SGDLS and CDR2 YYNGEE. This CDR3 has 13 residues. In DNA, the CDR3 is TGTGCCAGCAGCGATGTCAGGGACACTGAAGCTTTCTTT. Protein: CASSDVRDTEAFF.

The CDR3 protein is CAISDAGDYGYTF. The CDR3 DNA sequence: TGTGCCATCAGTGACGCGGGGGACTATGGCTACACCTTC. The rearrangement joins TRBV10-3 to TRBJ1-2; maybe TRBD1 (5 bases). Looked up from germline, CDR1 is ENHRY and CDR2 is SYGVKD. The CDR3 consists of 13 residues. V lost 3 bases, J lost 3 bases, and 8 bases lay in between.

The chain has TRBV30 and TRBJ2-7, with TRBD1 as a possible D gene (6 bases). V was clipped by 3 bases and J by 6 bases, with 9 bases between them. The CDR3 spans 11 residues. CDR1 is GTSNPN, CDR2 SVGIG, per germline (reference sequence). The CDR3 protein is CAWRIGGEQYF. In DNA form, the CDR3 reads TGTGCCTGGAGGATAGGGGGCGAGCAGTACTTC.

In its sample, this clone was seen a few times. J is TRBJ1-1 and V is TRBV30; D is ambiguous. The CDR3 consists of 11 residues. CDR1 GTSNPN and CDR2 SVGIG come from the germline V gene (reference sequence). V was cut by 0 bases and J by 6 bases, with 5 bases left in between. CDR3 coding DNA: TGTGCCTGGAGTGTACTGTCTGAAGCTTTCTTT. It translates to CAWSVLSEAFF.

CDR3 sequence reads: CASSEAGAAYEQYF. CDR3 bases: TGTGCCAGCAGTGAAGCGGGAGCCGCCTACGAGCAGTACTTC. The chain recombines TRBV6-1 with TRBJ2-7; possible D gene TRBD2, 5 bases. Trimming cost V 0 bases and J 2 bases, with 8 bases left between them. The CDR3 has 14 residues. Germline CDR1 and CDR2: MNHNS and SASEGT.

As concerns this clone: This sample also contains other DNA sequences that code for the same CDR3. V and J are TRBV11-3 and TRBJ2-7, with 8 bases fitting TRBD1. The CDR3 loop spans 14 amino acids. J gave up 5 bases and V 3 bases, and 6 bases lay outside the gene matches. In germline, CDR1 is SGHNT, CDR2 YENEEA. CDR3 region: CASSFLRGQNEQYF. CDR3 in DNA: TGTGCCAGCAGCTTTCTCAGGGGGCAGAACGAGCAGTACTTC.

In DNA form, the CDR3 reads TGTGCCAGCAGCGAAAGGGGCTATGAGCAGTTCTTC. Amino acid sequence: CASSERGYEQFF. This chain links TRBV7-9 with TRBJ2-1; TRBD1 is a possible D gene (5 bases). Trimming removed 5 bases at V and 8 bases at J, with 10 bases between. The germline CDR1 and CDR2 sequences are SEHNR and FQNEAQ (reference sequence). The CDR3 totals 12 residues.

The CDR3 region is CASSLGGNTGELFF. DNA of the CDR3: TGTGCCAGCAGCTTAGGGGGCAACACCGGGGAGCTGTTTTTT. The chain combines TRBV7-9 with TRBJ2-2; D may be TRBD1 (5 bases). This CDR3 has 14 amino acids. The V gene's germline CDR1 is SEHNR and CDR2 FQNEAQ (reference sequence). Trimming pared 1 base from V and 2 bases from J, leaving 5 bases between.

The chain carries TRBV6-5 and TRBJ2-7; a possible D gene is TRBD1 (6 bases). The CDR3 is 14 amino acids. V was clipped by 0 bases and J by 4 bases, with 10 bases between them. Germline CDR1 MNHEY, CDR2 SVGAGI. The CDR3 reads CASSYSPQGYEQYF. For the CDR3, the DNA is TGTGCCAGCAGTTACTCACCACAGGGTTACGAGCAGTACTTC.

The chain combines TRBV9 with TRBJ2-1, with TRBD2 identical over 14 bases. Germline CDR1 SGDLS, CDR2 YYNGEE. The CDR3 loop spans 15 amino acids. With V trimmed by 4 bases and J by 6 bases, 3 bases remained unmatched. CDR3 coding DNA: TGTGCCAGCAGCCAGACTAGCGGGAGGGCCAATGAGCAGTTCTTC. It encodes CASSQTSGRANEQFF.

Here the CDR3 DNA reads TGTGCCAGCAGTTCAGGGAATAGCAATCAGCCCCAGCATTTT. This translates into CASSSGNSNQPQHF. The V call is TRBV28, the J call TRBJ1-5; D is perhaps TRBD1 (5 bases). Trimming pared 4 bases from V and 0 bases from J, leaving 7 bases between. Germline V gives CDR1 MDHEN, CDR2 SYDVKM. The CDR3 loop spans 14 amino acids.

The chain combines TRBV7-3 with TRBJ1-1, with D perhaps matching TRBD1 (6 bases). There are 18 residues in the CDR3. The germline V gene encodes CDR1 SGHTA and CDR2 FQGTGA. The V and J ends lost 1 base and 6 bases respectively, with 24 bases between them. This chain's CDR3 is CASSLNRAGAIPPSEAFF. CDR3 coding DNA: TGTGCCAGCAGCTTAAATCGGGCAGGGGCCATACCCCCCTCTGAAGCTTTCTTT.

The chain recombines TRBV10-3 with TRBJ2-5; 10 bases are shared with TRBD2. Per germline, CDR1 ENHRY and CDR2 SYGVKD. This CDR3 is 14 amino acids long. The trim removed 7 bases at V and 5 bases at J, leaving 7 bases unmatched. CDR3 residues: CAINSGRIGETQYF. The DNA for the CDR3 is TGTGCCATCAATAGCGGGAGGATCGGGGAGACCCAGTACTTC.

This chain uses TRBV7-9 with TRBJ1-2; 11 nucleotides align to TRBD1. V was pared by 3 bases and J by 3 bases, with 3 bases of the junction left unmatched. The CDR3 totals 15 residues. Germline loops: CDR1 SEHNR, CDR2 FQNEAQ (reference sequence). The CDR3 loop reads CASSFGGQGDYGYTF. The CDR3, as DNA: TGTGCCAGCAGCTTTGGGGGACAGGGGGACTATGGCTACACCTTC.

The J gene is TRBJ2-3, the V gene TRBV5-4; TRBD1 is a possible D gene (6 bases). This CDR3 has 14 amino acids. CDR1 is SGHNT, CDR2 YYREEE, per germline (reference sequence). V lost 4 bases to trimming and J lost 2 bases, with 11 bases between them. The CDR3 region has the DNA TGTGCCAGCAGCGACAGGTTTAACACAGATACGCAGTATTTT. Protein product: CASSDRFNTDTQYF.

V is TRBV10-3 and J is TRBJ2-5; the match to TRBD1 covers 9 bases. The V gene's germline CDR1 is ENHRY and CDR2 SYGVKD. This CDR3 is 15 amino acids long. Losses at the gene ends were 3 bases for V and 3 bases for J; bases not matched to a gene: 5. CDR3: CAISDYTGGEETQYF. The CDR3, as DNA: TGTGCCATCAGTGATTACACAGGGGGCGAAGAGACCCAGTACTTC.

This rearrangement joins TRBV7-3 to TRBJ2-1, with TRBD2 matching over 14 bases. The V gene's germline CDR1 is SGHTA and CDR2 FQGTGA. This CDR3 contains 16 residues. V gave up 5 bases and J gave up 7 bases; unmatched junction bases: 7. The CDR3 sequence: CASSETSGRAKNEQFF. The CDR3 nucleotides are TGTGCCAGCAGCGAGACTAGCGGGAGGGCCAAGAATGAGCAGTTCTTC.

This rearrangement joins TRBV29-1 to TRBJ1-1; TRBD1 matches at 8 bases. This CDR3 spans 12 amino acids. Germline V gives CDR1 SQVTM, CDR2 ANQGSEA. Trimming removed 7 bases from V and 3 bases from J; junction bases left unmatched: 4. CDR3 DNA sequence: TGCAGCGCCGAACAGGGGGACACTGAAGCTTTCTTT. Protein: CSAEQGDTEAFF.

This chain uses TRBV19 with TRBJ2-1; D may be TRBD2 (6 bases). Germline V gene data show CDR1 as LNHDA and CDR2 as SQIVND (reference sequence). The CDR3 contains 15 residues. Trimming left V 3 bases short and J 7 bases short, with 16 bases between. CDR3 residues: CASSIGGSLVNEQFF. The CDR3, as DNA: TGTGCCAGTAGTATTGGAGGGAGCCTAGTTAATGAGCAGTTCTTC.

This chain links TRBV27 with TRBJ2-1; the D is unclear. Per the germline V gene, CDR1 is MNHEY and CDR2 is SMNVEV (reference sequence). V lost 4 bases and J lost 9, with 13 bases in between. The CDR3 totals 13 residues. CDR3 amino acids: CASSWIPGGEQFF. CDR3 coding DNA: TGTGCCAGCAGTTGGATCCCTGGCGGTGAGCAGTTCTTC.

The chain employs TRBV7-8 and TRBJ2-5; a weak D match, TRBD2 (5 bases). Germline CDR1 is SGHVS and CDR2 is FQNEAQ. V gave up 6 bases and J gave up 3 bases, with 14 bases separating them. The CDR3 has 14 amino acids. DNA for the CDR3: TGTGCCAGCAGTTTCAGGAGGTCAGAAGAGACCCAGTACTTC. Translated, it gives CASSFRRSEETQYF.